The source of this T cell receptor (beta chain) is a study of T cell repertoires in cytomegalovirus infection. Study in general: Both a matching HLA type and CMV infection were indicated by public TCR beta signatures.

This clonotype was observed a few times. Its target is unknown. CDR1 is MNHNS and CDR2 is SASEGT in the germline V gene. V lost 0 bases, J lost 4 bases, and 9 bases stayed unmatched. The CDR3 is 17 residues long. Each CDR3 protein gets one entry after TCRdb re-called the reads with MiXCR. The sample consists of 55,000 to 70,000 distinct CDR3 sequences, more than 25% of them appearing once. This receptor was identified in a human donor in good health (CMV status not recorded). Some clones in this sample may be carry-over from other donors' samples. The chain joins TRBV6-1 to TRBJ2-3; 8 bases are a match to TRBD2. The source material was PBMCs, sequenced either directly or after in vitro stimulation (not recorded which). The CDR3 sequence is CASSEALSGGSADTQYF. The CDR3 DNA is TGTGCCAGCAGTGAAGCGCTTTCGGGAGGGAGCGCAGATACGCAGTATTTT.